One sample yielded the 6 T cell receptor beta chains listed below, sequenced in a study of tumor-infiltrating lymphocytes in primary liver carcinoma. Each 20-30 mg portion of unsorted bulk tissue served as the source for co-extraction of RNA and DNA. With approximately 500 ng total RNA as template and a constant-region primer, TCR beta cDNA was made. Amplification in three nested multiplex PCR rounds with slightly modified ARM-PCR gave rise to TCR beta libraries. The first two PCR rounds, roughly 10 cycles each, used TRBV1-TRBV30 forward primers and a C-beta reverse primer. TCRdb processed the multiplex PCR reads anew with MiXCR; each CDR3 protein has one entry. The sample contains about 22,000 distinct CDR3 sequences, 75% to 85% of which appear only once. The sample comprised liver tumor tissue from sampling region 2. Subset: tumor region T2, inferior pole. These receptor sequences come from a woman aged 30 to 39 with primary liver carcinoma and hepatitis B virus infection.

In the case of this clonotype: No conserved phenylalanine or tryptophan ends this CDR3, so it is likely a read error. The CDR3 region is CASSLTGVEQFC. CDR3 sequence (DNA): TGTGCCAGTTCCCTGACAGGTGTCGAGCAGTTCTGC. The chain carries TRBV11-3 and TRBJ2-1, with a weak D call TRBD1 (6 bases). V was shortened by 9 bases and J by 10 bases, with 16 bases between the two germline ends. The CDR3 consists of 12 residues. Germline V gene sequence: CDR1 SGHNT, CDR2 YENEEA.

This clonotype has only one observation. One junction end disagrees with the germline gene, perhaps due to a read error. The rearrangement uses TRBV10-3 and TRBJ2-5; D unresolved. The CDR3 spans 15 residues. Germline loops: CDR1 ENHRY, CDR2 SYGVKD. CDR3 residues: CAISETATRQETQYF. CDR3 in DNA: TGTGCCATCAGTGAGACGGCTACCAGACAAGAGACCCAATATTTC.

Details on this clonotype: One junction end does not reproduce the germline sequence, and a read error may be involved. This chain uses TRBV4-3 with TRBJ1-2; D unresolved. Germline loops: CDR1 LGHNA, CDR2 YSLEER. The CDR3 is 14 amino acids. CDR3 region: CVSSAELEIYGYTF. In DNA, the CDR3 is TGTGTCAGCAGCGCTGAGTTGGAGATCTATGGCTACACTTTC.

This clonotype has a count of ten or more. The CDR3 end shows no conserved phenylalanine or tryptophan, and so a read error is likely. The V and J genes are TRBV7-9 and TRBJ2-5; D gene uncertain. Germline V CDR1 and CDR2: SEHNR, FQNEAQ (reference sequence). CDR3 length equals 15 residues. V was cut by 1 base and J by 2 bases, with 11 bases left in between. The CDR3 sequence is CASSLVGHFQETQYS. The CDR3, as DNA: TGTGCCAGCAGCTTAGTCGGGCACTTTCAAGAGACCCAGTACTCC.

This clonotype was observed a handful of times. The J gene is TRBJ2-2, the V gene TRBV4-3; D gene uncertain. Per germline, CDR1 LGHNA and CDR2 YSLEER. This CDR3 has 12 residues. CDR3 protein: CTNRLGIGELFF. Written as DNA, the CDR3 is TGCACCAACAGACTTGGCATCGGGGAGCTGTTTTTT.

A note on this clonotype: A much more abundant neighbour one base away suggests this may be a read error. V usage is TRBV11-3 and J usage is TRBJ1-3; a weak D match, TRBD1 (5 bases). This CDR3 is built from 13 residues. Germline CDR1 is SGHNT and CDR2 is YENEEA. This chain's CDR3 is CASAQGTGNTICF. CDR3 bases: TGTGCCTCAGCCCAGGGAACTGGAAACACCATATGTTTT. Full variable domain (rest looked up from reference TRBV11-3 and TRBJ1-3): EAGVVQSPRYKIIEKKQPVAFWCNPISGHNTLYWYLQNLGQGPELLIRYENEEAVDDSQLPKDRFSAERLKGVDSTLKIQPAELGDSAVYLCASAQGTGNTICFGEGSWLTVV.